This is a list of T cell receptor beta chains from one sample in a study of T cell responses to AZD1222 COVID-19 vaccine. The table came from immunoSEQ multiplex PCR; TCRdb's copy has only in-frame clones and leaves some out. The sample holds tens of thousands of clones, 70% to 90% seen once. The sequenced sample was peripheral blood, obtained on day 0 of MenACWY control vaccination. The receptors here all came from an adult in good health. Both conserved end residues are part of each CDR3. D genes are given only for firm matches. Expanded clones get a size class; other rows say once, few or many, or leave the size out.

>.|.|TRBV7-9|TRBJ2-7
TGTGCCAGCAGCTCGAGGACAGGGAGGGACGAGCAGTACTTC
CASSSRTGRDEQYF
>TRBD2|.|TRBV4-1|TRBJ2-7
TGCGCCAGCAGCCAAGGCCCTGGCGCTAGCGGTACATACGAGCAGTACTTC
CASSQGPGASGTYEQYF
>.|.|TRBV5-5|TRBJ2-7
TGTGCCAGCAGCTTGGCCGGAACAGTCTACGAGCAGTACTTC
CASSLAGTVYEQYF
>.|.|TRBV12-5|TRBJ2-1
TGTGCTAGTGGCCAGGGATACGGGAATGAGCAGTTCTTC
CASGQGYGNEQFF
>.|.|TRBV7-2|TRBJ1-1
TGTGCCAGCAGCCCCCCAGGAGGGGCTGAAACTGAAGCTTTCTTT
CASSPPGGAETEAFF
>.|once|TRBV7-2|TRBJ2-7
TGTGCCAGCAGCTTAGGGAGCTACTCCTACGAGCAGTACTTC
CASSLGSYSYEQYF
>TRBD1|few|TRBV27|TRBJ1-1
TGTGCCAGCAGTCCGGGACAGCGGAAAGTCGCTGAAGCTTTCTTT
CASSPGQRKVAEAFF
>TRBD2|.|TRBV7-9|TRBJ2-3
TGTGCCAGCAGGAAAGGGACTAGCGGGAACACAGATACGCAGTATTTT
CASRKGTSGNTDTQYF
>TRBD2|.|TRBV19|TRBJ2-7
TGTGCCAGTAGCCTTAGCGGGATTGTGTACGAGCAGTACTTC
CASSLSGIVYEQYF
>.|once|TRBV7-2|TRBJ1-3
TGTGCCAGTCAAAGGGGGGGCTCTGGAAACACCATATATTTT
CASQRGGSGNTIYF
>.|few|TRBV28|TRBJ1-3
TGTGCCAGCACCCTCCCTTACTCTGGAAACACCATATATTTT
CASTLPYSGNTIYF
>TRBD1|.|TRBV7-9|TRBJ1-4
TGTGCCAGCAGCTCCGGGACAGGGGACGAAAAACTGTTTTTT
CASSSGTGDEKLFF
>TRBD1|.|TRBV19|TRBJ2-3
TGTGCCAGTTCCCCCGGGACAGGGAGAGCAGATACGCAGTATTTT
CASSPGTGRADTQYF
>.|.|TRBV7-2|TRBJ2-2
TGTGCCAGCAGCTTAAGGCAGTTAGGAGGCTCGAACACCGGGGAGCTGTTTTTT
CASSLRQLGGSNTGELFF
>.|.|TRBV7-2|TRBJ1-2
TGTGCCAGCAGCTCGTCCCGGTCATCTAACTATGGCTACACCTTC
CASSSSRSSNYGYTF
>.|.|TRBV30|TRBJ1-5
TGTGCCTGGAGTTCCCTGAGCAATCAGCCCCAGCATTTT
CAWSSLSNQPQHF
>TRBD2|.|TRBV3-1/TRBV3-2|TRBJ2-1
TGTGCCAGCAGCCTAGCGGGAGGTTCCTACAATGAGCAGTTCTTC
CASSLAGGSYNEQFF
>.|.|TRBV4-3|TRBJ1-1
TGCGCCAGCAGCCAGGAACCAGGGGACACTGAAGCTTTCTTT
CASSQEPGDTEAFF
>.|.|TRBV19|TRBJ1-1
TGTGCCAGTAGTATGGGAGCCAACCTGATCAGGGCGCACACTGAAGCTTTCTTT
CASSMGANLIRAHTEAFF
>.|.|TRBV30|TRBJ2-5
TGTGCCTGGACCCGAGGGGCGCAAGAGACCCAGTACTTC
CAWTRGAQETQYF
>.|.|TRBV11-1|TRBJ1-1
TGTGCCAGCATCCTCACAGGGAACACTGAAGCTTTCTTT
CASILTGNTEAFF
>TRBD1|.|TRBV7-8|TRBJ1-5
TGTGCCAGCACCGACGACAGGGTAGGCGGTCAGCCCCAGCATTTT
CASTDDRVGGQPQHF
>TRBD1|few|TRBV5-4|TRBJ2-2
TGTGCCAGCAGCTGGACAGGGGCGAACACCGGGGAGCTGTTTTTT
CASSWTGANTGELFF
>.|.|TRBV5-1|TRBJ2-1
TGCGCCAGCACCCTTGTTGGGGATAGCTCATACAATGAGCAGTTCTTC
CASTLVGDSSYNEQFF
>TRBD1|.|TRBV27|TRBJ1-2
TGTGCCAGCAGTTACAACTCGCCCGGACAGGCAAACTATGGCTACACCTTC
CASSYNSPGQANYGYTF
>.|.|TRBV19|TRBJ2-6
TGTGCCAGTAGTATGGGGCCAAAGGGGTCTGGGGCCAACGTCCTGACTTTC
CASSMGPKGSGANVLTF
>.|.|TRBV27|TRBJ2-7
TGTGCCAGCAGTTTTGAGGGGCGGGAGCAGTACTTC
CASSFEGREQYF
>.|few|TRBV3-1/TRBV3-2|TRBJ1-6
TGTGCCAGCAGCCTTGCGGGCCCGCCGTGGGATTCACCCCTCCACTTT
CASSLAGPPWDSPLHF